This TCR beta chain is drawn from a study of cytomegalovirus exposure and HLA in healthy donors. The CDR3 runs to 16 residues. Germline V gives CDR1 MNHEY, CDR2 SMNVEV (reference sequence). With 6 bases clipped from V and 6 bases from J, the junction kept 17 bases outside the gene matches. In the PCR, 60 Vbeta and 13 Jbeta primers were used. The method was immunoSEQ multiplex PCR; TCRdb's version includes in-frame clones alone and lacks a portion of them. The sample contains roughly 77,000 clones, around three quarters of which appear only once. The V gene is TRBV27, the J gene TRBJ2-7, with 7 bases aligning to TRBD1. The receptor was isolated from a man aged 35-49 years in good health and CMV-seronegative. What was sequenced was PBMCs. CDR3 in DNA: TGTGCCAGCAGGAGTTGGACAGGTCCCAACCCAGCCGAGCAGTACTTC. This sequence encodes CASRSWTGPNPAEQYF.